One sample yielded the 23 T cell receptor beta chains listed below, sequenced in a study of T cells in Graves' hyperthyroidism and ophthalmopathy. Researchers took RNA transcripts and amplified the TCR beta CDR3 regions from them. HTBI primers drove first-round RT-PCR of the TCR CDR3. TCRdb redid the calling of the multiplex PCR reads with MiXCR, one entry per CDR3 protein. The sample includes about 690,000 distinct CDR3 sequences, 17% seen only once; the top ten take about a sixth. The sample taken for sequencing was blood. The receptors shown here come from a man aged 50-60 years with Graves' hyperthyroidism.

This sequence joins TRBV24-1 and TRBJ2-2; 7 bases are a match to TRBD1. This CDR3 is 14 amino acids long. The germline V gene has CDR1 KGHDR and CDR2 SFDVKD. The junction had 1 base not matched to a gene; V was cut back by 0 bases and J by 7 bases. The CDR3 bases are TGTGCCACCAGTGATTTGCAGGGGGTCGGGGAGCTGTTTTTT. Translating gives CATSDLQGVGELFF.

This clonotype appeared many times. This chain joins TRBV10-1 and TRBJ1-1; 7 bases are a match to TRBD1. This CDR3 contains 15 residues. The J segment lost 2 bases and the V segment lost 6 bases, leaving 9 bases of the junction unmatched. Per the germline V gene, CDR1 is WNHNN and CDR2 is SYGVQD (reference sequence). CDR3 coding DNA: TGCGCCAGCAGCGACGCGGGACAGCTAAACACTGAAGCTTTCTTT. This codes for CASSDAGQLNTEAFF.

The CDR3 here is CASSLRENSNEQFF. CDR3 nucleotide sequence: TGTGCCAGCAGTTTAAGAGAGAACTCTAATGAGCAGTTCTTC. This sequence joins TRBV28 and TRBJ2-1, with no clear D. There are 14 residues in the CDR3. CDR1 and CDR2 (germline): MDHEN, SYDVKM. V lost 2 bases, J lost 7 bases, and 12 bases lay in between.

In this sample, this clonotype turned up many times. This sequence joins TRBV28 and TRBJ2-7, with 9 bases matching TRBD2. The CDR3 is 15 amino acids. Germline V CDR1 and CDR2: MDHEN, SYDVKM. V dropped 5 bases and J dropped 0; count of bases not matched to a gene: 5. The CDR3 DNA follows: TGTGCCAGCAGTGAAGTTAGCGGGAGCTCCTACGAGCAGTACTTC. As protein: CASSEVSGSSYEQYF.

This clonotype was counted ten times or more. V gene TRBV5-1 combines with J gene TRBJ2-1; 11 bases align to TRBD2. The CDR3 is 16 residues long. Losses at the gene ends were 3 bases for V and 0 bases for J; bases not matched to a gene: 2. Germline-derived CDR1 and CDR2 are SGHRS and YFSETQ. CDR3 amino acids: CASSYTSGGSYNEQFF. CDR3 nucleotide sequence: TGCGCCAGCAGCTACACTAGCGGGGGCTCCTACAATGAGCAGTTCTTC.

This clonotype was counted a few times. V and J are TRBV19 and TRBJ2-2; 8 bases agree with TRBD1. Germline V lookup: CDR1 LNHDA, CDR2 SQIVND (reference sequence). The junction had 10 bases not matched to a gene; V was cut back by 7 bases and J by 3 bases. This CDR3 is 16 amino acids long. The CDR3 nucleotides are TGTGCCAGTACCTCCCAGACAGGGGCGTACACCGGGGAGCTGTTTTTT. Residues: CASTSQTGAYTGELFF.

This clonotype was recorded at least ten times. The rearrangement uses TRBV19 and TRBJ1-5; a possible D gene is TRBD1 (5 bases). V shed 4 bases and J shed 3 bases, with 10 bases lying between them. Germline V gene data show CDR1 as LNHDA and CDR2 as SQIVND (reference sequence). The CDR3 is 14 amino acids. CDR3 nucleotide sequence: TGTGCCAGTAGTAGCGGGACGGACAATCAGCCCCAGCATTTT. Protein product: CASSSGTDNQPQHF. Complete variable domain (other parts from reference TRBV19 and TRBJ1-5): DGGITQSPKYLFRKEGQNVTLSCEQNLNHDAMYWYRQDPGQGLRLIYYSQIVNDFQKGDIAEGYSVSREKKESFPLTVTSAQKNPTAFYLCASSSGTDNQPQHFGDGTRLSIL.

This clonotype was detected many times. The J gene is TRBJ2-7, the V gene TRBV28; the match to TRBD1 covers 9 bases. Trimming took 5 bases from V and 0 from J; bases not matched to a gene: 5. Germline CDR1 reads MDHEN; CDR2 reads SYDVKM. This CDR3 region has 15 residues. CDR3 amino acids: CASSVPGQGSYEQYF. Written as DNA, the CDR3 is TGTGCCAGCAGTGTACCGGGACAGGGCTCCTACGAGCAGTACTTC.

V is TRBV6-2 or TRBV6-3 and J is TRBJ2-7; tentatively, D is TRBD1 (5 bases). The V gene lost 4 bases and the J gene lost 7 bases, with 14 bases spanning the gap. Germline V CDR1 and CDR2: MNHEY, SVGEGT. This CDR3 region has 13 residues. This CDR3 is CASSSQTGTEQYF. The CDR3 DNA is TGTGCCAGCAGTTCGCAAACAGGAACTGAGCAGTACTTC.

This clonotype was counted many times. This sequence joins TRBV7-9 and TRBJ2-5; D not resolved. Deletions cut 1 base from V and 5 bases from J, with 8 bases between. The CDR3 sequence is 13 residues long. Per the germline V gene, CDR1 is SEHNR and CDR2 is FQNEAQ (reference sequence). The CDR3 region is CASSLGLFETQYF. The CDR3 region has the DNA TGTGCCAGCAGCTTAGGCCTATTCGAGACCCAGTACTTC.

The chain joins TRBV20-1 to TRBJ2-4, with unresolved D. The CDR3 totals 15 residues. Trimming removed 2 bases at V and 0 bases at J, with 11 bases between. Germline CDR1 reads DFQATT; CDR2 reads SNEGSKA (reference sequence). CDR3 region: CSARTATLAKNIQYF. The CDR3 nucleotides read TGCAGTGCTAGAACCGCCACCTTAGCCAAAAACATTCAGTACTTC.

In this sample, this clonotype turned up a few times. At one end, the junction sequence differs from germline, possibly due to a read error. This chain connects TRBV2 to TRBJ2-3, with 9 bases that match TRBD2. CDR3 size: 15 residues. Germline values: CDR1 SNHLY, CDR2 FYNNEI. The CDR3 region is CAGSALAGSTDTQYF. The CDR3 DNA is TGTGCCGGCAGTGCTCTAGCGGGGAGCACAGATACGCAGTATTTT.

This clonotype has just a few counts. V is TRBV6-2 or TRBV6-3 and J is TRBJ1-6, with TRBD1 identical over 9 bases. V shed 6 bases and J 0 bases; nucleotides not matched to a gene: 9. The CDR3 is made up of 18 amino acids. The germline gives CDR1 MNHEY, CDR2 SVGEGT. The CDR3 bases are TGTGCCAGCAGCTTGGACAGGGGCCAAAGCTCCTATAATTCACCCCTCCACTTT. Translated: CASSLDRGQSSYNSPLHF.

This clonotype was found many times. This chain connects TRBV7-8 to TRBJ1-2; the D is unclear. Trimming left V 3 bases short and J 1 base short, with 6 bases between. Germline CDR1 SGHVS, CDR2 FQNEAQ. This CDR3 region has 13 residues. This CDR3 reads CASSFSINYGYTF. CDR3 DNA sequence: TGTGCCAGCAGCTTTAGCATTAACTATGGCTACACCTTC. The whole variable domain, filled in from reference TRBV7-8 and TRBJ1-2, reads GAGVSQSPRYKVAKRGQDVALRCDPISGHVSLFWYQQALGQGPEFLTYFQNEAQLDKSGLPSDRFFAERPEGSVSTLKIQRTQQEDSAVYLCASSFSINYGYTFGSGTRLTVV.

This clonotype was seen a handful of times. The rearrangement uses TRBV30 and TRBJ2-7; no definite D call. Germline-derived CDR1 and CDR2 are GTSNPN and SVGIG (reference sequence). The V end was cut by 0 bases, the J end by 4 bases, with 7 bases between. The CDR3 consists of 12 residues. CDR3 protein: CAWSVTPYEQYF. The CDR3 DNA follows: TGTGCCTGGAGTGTAACGCCGTACGAGCAGTACTTC.

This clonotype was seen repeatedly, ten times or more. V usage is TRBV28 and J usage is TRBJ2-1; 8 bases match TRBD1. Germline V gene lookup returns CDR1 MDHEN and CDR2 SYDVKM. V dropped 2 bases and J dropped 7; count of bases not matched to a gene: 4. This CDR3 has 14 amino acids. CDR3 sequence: CASSLLDRANEQFF. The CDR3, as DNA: TGTGCCAGCAGTTTACTGGACAGGGCTAATGAGCAGTTCTTC.

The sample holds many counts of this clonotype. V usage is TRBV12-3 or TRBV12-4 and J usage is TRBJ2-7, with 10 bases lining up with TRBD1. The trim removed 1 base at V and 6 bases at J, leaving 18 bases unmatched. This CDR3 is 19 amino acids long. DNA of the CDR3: TGTGCCAGCAGTTTAGAGGGGGGGACAGGGGTACTTTTTCTTCGCGAGCAGTACTTC. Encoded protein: CASSLEGGTGVLFLREQYF.

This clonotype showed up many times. The DNA of the CDR3 is TGTGCCAGCAGCTTAGGAGTAGCGGGCACAGATACGCAGTATTTT. This translates into CASSLGVAGTDTQYF. The rearrangement joins TRBV7-3 to TRBJ2-3, with D perhaps TRBD2 (6 bases). This CDR3 has 15 amino acids. Germline values: CDR1 SGHTA, CDR2 FQGTGA. V lost 2 bases and J lost 1, with 10 bases in between.

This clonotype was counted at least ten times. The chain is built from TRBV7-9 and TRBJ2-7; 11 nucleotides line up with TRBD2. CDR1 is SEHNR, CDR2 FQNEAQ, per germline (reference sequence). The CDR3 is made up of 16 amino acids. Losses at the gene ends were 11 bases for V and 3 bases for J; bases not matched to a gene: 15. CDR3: CACSGRGTRGGYEQYF. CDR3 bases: TGTGCCTGTAGCGGGAGGGGAACTCGGGGAGGCTACGAGCAGTACTTC.

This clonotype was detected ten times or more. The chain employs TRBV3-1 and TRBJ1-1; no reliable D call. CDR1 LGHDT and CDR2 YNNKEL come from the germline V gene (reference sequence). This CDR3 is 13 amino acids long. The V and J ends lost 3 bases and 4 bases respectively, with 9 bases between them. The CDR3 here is CASSQDPGTEAFF. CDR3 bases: TGTGCCAGCAGCCAGGACCCGGGCACTGAAGCTTTCTTT.

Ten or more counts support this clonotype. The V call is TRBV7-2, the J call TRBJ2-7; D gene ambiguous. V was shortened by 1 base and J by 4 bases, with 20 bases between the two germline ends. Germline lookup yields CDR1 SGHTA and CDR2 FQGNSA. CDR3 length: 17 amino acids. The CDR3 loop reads CASSLGGLGKGTYEQYF. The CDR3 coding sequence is TGTGCCAGCAGCTTAGGGGGTCTTGGTAAGGGTACGTACGAGCAGTACTTC.

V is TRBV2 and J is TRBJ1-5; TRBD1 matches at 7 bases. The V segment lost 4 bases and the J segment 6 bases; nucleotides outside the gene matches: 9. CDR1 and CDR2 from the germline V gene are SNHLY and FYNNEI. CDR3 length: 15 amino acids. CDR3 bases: TGTGCCAGCAGTGCGGTCGTGACAGGGTGTCAGCCCCAGCATTTT. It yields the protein CASSAVVTGCQPQHF.

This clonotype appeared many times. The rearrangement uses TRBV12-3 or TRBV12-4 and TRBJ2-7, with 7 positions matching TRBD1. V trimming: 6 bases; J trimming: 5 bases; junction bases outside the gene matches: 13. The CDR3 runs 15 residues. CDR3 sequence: CASRSTFDRVDEQYF. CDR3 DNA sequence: TGTGCCAGCAGGTCCACCTTCGACAGGGTCGACGAGCAGTACTTC.